Following are 14 T cell receptor beta chains from one sample sequenced in a study of blood T cell repertoires in COVID-19. This table comes from immunoSEQ multiplex PCR, and its TCRdb copy is limited to in-frame clones, with some not included. The table lists 120,000 or so clones, 88% of them singletons. Material for sequencing was peripheral blood. Receptor source: a man aged 50 or older with acute or convalescent COVID-19.

V usage is TRBV3-1 (or the pseudogene TRBV3-2) and J usage is TRBJ2-5; 10 nucleotides align to TRBD2. This CDR3 has 18 residues. Germline-derived CDR1 and CDR2 are LGHDT and YNNKEL (reference sequence). After removal of 4 bases from V and 5 bases from J, the junction contained 16 bases not matched to a gene. CDR3 nucleotide sequence: TGTGCCAGCAGCCCCTTCGCGGGGCTAGCGGGAGCTGGGGAGACCCAGTACTTC. Translated, it gives CASSPFAGLAGAGETQYF.

This rearrangement joins TRBV3-1 (or the pseudogene TRBV3-2) to TRBJ1-2, with 9 bases that match TRBD1. The CDR3 runs to 17 residues. J gave up 7 bases and V 4 bases, and 16 bases lay outside the gene matches. Germline V lookup: CDR1 LGHDT, CDR2 YNNKEL (reference sequence). The CDR3 region has the DNA TGTGCCAGCAGCCTAGACCTCTCACAGGGGGCGCATTCTGGCTACACCTTC. Translated: CASSLDLSQGAHSGYTF.

The rearrangement uses TRBV19 and TRBJ2-7; weak D call: TRBD1 (6 bases). V lost 7 bases and J lost 2, with 15 bases in between. CDR1 is LNHDA, CDR2 SQIVND, per germline (reference sequence). CDR3 size: 14 residues. The DNA of the CDR3 is TGTGCCAGTACCCGCCAGGGGCGGCCCTACGAGCAGTACTTC. It yields the protein CASTRQGRPYEQYF.

This chain joins TRBV7-9 and TRBJ2-5; TRBD2 matches at 7 bases. V trimming: 8 bases; J trimming: 7 bases; junction bases outside the gene matches: 10. The CDR3 is 13 residues long. Per the germline V gene, CDR1 is SEHNR and CDR2 is FQNEAQ (reference sequence). This CDR3 reads CASAAGVEGTQYF. In nucleotides, the CDR3 is TGTGCCAGCGCGGCGGGAGTCGAAGGGACCCAGTACTTC.

The chain joins TRBV2 to TRBJ2-1; 12 nucleotides agree with TRBD1. Unmatched junction bases numbered 18, after V lost 9 bases and J lost 9 bases. Germline loops: CDR1 SNHLY, CDR2 FYNNEI. This CDR3 spans 17 amino acids. The CDR3 region is CASPGQGAIRTGSEQFF. CDR3 coding DNA: TGTGCCAGTCCGGGACAGGGGGCAATCCGGACTGGGAGTGAGCAGTTCTTC. Full variable domain (remainder filled in from reference TRBV2 and TRBJ2-1): EPEVTQTPSHQVTQMGQEVILRCVPISNHLYFYWYRQILGQKVEFLVSFYNNEISEKSEIFDDQFSVERPDGSNFTLKIRSTKLEDSAMYFCASPGQGAIRTGSEQFFGPGTRLTVL.

V usage is TRBV5-1 and J usage is TRBJ2-3; 7 bases fit TRBD2. Trimming removed 6 bases from V and 2 bases from J; junction bases left unmatched: 6. There are 14 residues in the CDR3. Germline V gene data show CDR1 as SGHRS and CDR2 as YFSETQ. CDR3 residues: CASMTGLHTDTQYF. The DNA for the CDR3 is TGCGCCAGCATGACGGGACTACACACAGATACGCAGTATTTT. The whole variable domain, remainder taken from reference TRBV5-1 and TRBJ2-3, is KAGVTQTPRYLIKTRGQQVTLSCSPISGHRSVSWYQQTPGQGLQFLFEYFSETQRNKGNFPGRFSGRQFSNSRSEMNVSTLELGDSALYLCASMTGLHTDTQYFGPGTRLTVL.

This sequence joins TRBV5-1 and TRBJ2-3; TRBD1 might be the D (6 bases). Trimming took 0 bases from V and 0 from J, leaving 11 bases between them. Looked up from germline, CDR1 is SGHRS and CDR2 is YFSETQ. The CDR3 is 16 amino acids. CDR3 DNA sequence: TGCGCCAGCAGCTTGGAGGGACACTCAAGCACAGATACGCAGTATTTT. Translation gives CASSLEGHSSTDTQYF.

The V gene is TRBV7-9, the J gene TRBJ2-7, with a weak D call TRBD1 (6 bases). Between the trimmed V and J ends, which lost 5 bases and 2 bases, there was a span of 13 bases. Germline CDR1 is SEHNR and CDR2 is FQNEAQ (reference sequence). CDR3 length equals 14 residues. The CDR3 DNA follows: TGTGCCAGCAGCCGGATGGGGGCGACCTACGAGCAGTACTTC. Its translation: CASSRMGATYEQYF.

In DNA form, the CDR3 reads TGTGCCAGCAGCTTGTTCGGAGGGTTTAACGAGCAGTACTTC. Translating gives CASSLFGGFNEQYF. This chain uses TRBV7-9 with TRBJ2-7; D may be TRBD2 (6 bases). Germline CDR1 and CDR2: SEHNR and FQNEAQ (reference sequence). Trimming cost V 3 bases and J 5 bases, with 14 bases left between them. This CDR3 is built from 14 residues.

V usage is TRBV6-5 and J usage is TRBJ1-3; D might be TRBD1 (6 bases). V was clipped by 3 bases and J by 4 bases, with 10 bases between them. CDR1 is MNHEY, CDR2 SVGAGI, per germline. This CDR3 is built from 14 residues. The CDR3 DNA reads TGTGCCAGCAGTTATGCAGGGGCAGGAAACACCATATATTTT. Translating gives CASSYAGAGNTIYF.

V usage is TRBV27 and J usage is TRBJ2-7; 14 bases agree with TRBD2. This CDR3 contains 18 residues. V lost 7 bases and J lost 2; bases outside the gene matches: 13. Germline CDR1 MNHEY, CDR2 SMNVEV (reference sequence). CDR3 DNA sequence: TGTGCCAGCACACGGGACGGGGGACTAGCGGGAGCTACCTACGAGCAGTACTTC. Amino acids: CASTRDGGLAGATYEQYF.

The V gene is TRBV27, the J gene TRBJ1-6; D perhaps matches TRBD1 (6 bases). V lost 4 bases and J 5 bases, leaving 9 bases between the germline ends. The CDR3 is 14 amino acids. The germline gives CDR1 MNHEY, CDR2 SMNVEV (reference sequence). CDR3 bases: TGTGCCAGCAGTTCTGGGGGCGATAATTCACCCCTCCACTTT. Amino acids: CASSSGGDNSPLHF.

The chain couples TRBV12-3 or TRBV12-4 to TRBJ1-2; 7 nucleotides line up with TRBD1. Germline trimming cut 1 base from V and 8 bases from J; bases unmatched to any gene: 4. CDR3 length: 13 residues. This CDR3 reads CASSLVQGGGYTF. The CDR3 nucleotides read TGTGCCAGCAGTTTAGTCCAGGGGGGCGGCTACACCTTC.

The chain has TRBV7-2 and TRBJ2-5, with TRBD2 matching over 7 bases. The CDR3 extends over 14 amino acids. Germline CDR1 SGHTA, CDR2 FQGNSA. Unmatched junction bases numbered 1, after V lost 1 base and J lost 2 bases. CDR3 DNA sequence: TGTGCCAGCAGCTTAGGGGGGGGGCAAGAGACCCAGTACTTC. This gives the protein CASSLGGGQETQYF. The complete variable domain, with remaining parts taken from reference TRBV7-2 and TRBJ2-5, reads GAGVSQSPSNKVTEKGKDVELRCDPISGHTALYWYRQSLGQGLEFLIYFQGNSAPDKSGLPSDRFSAERTGGSVSTLTIQRTQQEDSAVYLCASSLGGGQETQYFGPGTRLLVL.